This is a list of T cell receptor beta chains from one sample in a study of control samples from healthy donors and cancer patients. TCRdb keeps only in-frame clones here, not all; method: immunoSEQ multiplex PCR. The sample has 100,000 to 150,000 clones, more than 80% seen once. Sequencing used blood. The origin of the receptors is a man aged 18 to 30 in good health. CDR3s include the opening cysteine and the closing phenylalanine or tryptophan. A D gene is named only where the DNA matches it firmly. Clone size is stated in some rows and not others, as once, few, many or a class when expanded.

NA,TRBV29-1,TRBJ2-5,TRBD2,TGCAGCGTTGAGACGGGAGGGAGGGGATGGACCCAGTACTTC,CSVETGGRGWTQYF
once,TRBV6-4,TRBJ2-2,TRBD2,TGTGCCAGCAGCCCCGGACTAGAAGGCCCAGGCGGGGAGCTGTTTTTT,CASSPGLEGPGGELFF
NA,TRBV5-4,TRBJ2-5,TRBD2,TGTGCCAGTGCCCCGGGACTAGTAGTCCAAGAGACCCAGTACTTC,CASAPGLVVQETQYF
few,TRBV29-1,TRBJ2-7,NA,TGCAGCGTTGAAGTAGTTGGCACTAGCTACGAGCAGTACTTC,CSVEVVGTSYEQYF
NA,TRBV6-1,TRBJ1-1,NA,TGTGCCAGCAGTGAAGTACAGGGAAACGAAGCTTTCTTT,CASSEVQGNEAFF
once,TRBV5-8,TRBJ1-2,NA,TGTGCCAGCAGCCTCCTGGGGGCGAACTATGGCTACACCTTC,CASSLLGANYGYTF
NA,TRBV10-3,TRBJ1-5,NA,TGTGCCATCAGTGACCCCAGGTTTAGCAATCAGCCCCAGCATTTT,CAISDPRFSNQPQHF
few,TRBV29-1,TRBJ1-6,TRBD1,TGCAGCGTCTCCACCGTGACAGGGATAAGCTCACCCCTCCACTTT,CSVSTVTGISSPLHF
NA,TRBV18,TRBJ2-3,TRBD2,TGTGCCAGCTCCCCGAGGGGGGGACTAGCTAGCACAGATACGCAGTATTTT,CASSPRGGLASTDTQYF
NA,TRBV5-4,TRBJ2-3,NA,TGTGCCAGCAGCCTGGGCCCCCGGGGCGATACGCAGTATTTT,CASSLGPRGDTQYF
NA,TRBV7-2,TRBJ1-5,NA,TGTGCCAGCAGTAGGGGGGAGGATCAGCCCCAGCATTTT,CASSRGEDQPQHF
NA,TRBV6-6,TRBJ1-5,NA,TGTGCCAGCAGTTACTTGGGCCAGGGGCAGCCCCAGCATTTT,CASSYLGQGQPQHF
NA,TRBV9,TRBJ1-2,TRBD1,TGTGCCAGCAGCGCCGGGGACAGCTTTGGCTACACCTTC,CASSAGDSFGYTF
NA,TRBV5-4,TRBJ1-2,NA,TGTGCCAGCAGCCTAGCGGTGGACCTGCCATATGGCTACACCTTC,CASSLAVDLPYGYTF
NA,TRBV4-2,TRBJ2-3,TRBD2,TGTGCCAGCAGCCAAGAGAGTAGCGGGGGGCCTCCTCTTTCGCAGTATTTT,CASSQESSGGPPLSQYF
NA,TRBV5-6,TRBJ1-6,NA,TGTGCCAGCAGCCGGCTGGGGCAGGGGAGGAATTCACCCCTCCACTTT,CASSRLGQGRNSPLHF
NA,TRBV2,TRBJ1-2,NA,TGTGCCAGCAGCAAAGACCCGGTGGGTAATGGCTACACCTTC,CASSKDPVGNGYTF
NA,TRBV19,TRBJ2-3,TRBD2,TGTGCCAGTAGTATAGGGGTACTAGCGGGCCACACAGATACGCAGTATTTT,CASSIGVLAGHTDTQYF
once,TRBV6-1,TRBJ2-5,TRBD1,TGTGCCAGCAGTGACCGACAGGGGGTGTCGAAGACCCAGTACTTC,CASSDRQGVSKTQYF
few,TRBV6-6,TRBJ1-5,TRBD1,TGTGCCAGCAGCGACAGGGGTGAGGCCAATCAGCCCCAGCATTTT,CASSDRGEANQPQHF
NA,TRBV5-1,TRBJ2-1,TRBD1,TGCGCCAGCAGCCCGGGACAGGGCGTCTACAATGAGCAGTTCTTC,CASSPGQGVYNEQFF
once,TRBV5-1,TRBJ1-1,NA,TGCGCCAGCAGCTTAGGGTCCCACTCCGGGGCTTTTGACGCTTTCTTT,CASSLGSHSGAFDAFF
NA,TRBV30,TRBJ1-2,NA,TGTGCCTGGAGTGCCGCTCGGGATGGCTACACCTTC,CAWSAARDGYTF
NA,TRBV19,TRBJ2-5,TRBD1,TGTGCCAGTAGCCGGGACAGGGGAGAGACCCAGTACTTC,CASSRDRGETQYF
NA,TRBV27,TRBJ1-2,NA,TGTGCCAGCAGGACAAGCTCCGGTTTGTCTAACTATGGCTACACCTTC,CASRTSSGLSNYGYTF
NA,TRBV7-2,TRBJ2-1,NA,TGTGCCAGCAGCTTAGCGCCCCTAGCCAATGAGCAGTTCTTC,CASSLAPLANEQFF
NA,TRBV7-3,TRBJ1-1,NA,TGTGCCAGCAGCAGGGGGGGCAAGAACACTGAAGCTTTCTTT,CASSRGGKNTEAFF
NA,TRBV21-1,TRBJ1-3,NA,TGTGCCAGCAGCAAAGGCAAATTCCAGGGGGCTTGTGGAAACACCATATATTTT,CASSKGKFQGACGNTIYF
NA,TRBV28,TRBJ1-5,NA,TGTGCCAGCAGCCCGCGGGGTAATAGCAATCAGCCCCAGCATTTT,CASSPRGNSNQPQHF
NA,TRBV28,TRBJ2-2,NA,TGTGCCAGCAATAGGGGCAGGGTCACCGGGGAGCTGTTTTTT,CASNRGRVTGELFF
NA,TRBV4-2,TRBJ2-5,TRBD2,TGTGCCAGCAGCCATAGACTAGCGGGGGGCATGGAGACCCAGTACTTC,CASSHRLAGGMETQYF
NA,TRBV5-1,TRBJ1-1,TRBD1,TGCGCCAGCAGCTTGGGACAGGGTGGTGGCAACACTGAAGCTTTCTTT,CASSLGQGGGNTEAFF
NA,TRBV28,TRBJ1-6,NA,TGTGCCAGCAGTTCAAGCAGGGGCCCCTATAATTCACCCCTCCACTTT,CASSSSRGPYNSPLHF
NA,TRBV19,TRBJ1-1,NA,TGTGCCAGTAGTAAGAGGGACCATTTTGCACTAAGTAACACTGAAGCTTTCTTT,CASSKRDHFALSNTEAFF
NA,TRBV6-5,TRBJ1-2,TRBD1,TGTGCCAGCCACTCCAACCGGGACAGCTATGGCTACACCTTC,CASHSNRDSYGYTF
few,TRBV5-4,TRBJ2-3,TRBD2,TGTGCCAGCAGCCCAAGGACTAGCGGCAGCACAGATACGCAGTATTTT,CASSPRTSGSTDTQYF
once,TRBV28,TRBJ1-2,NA,TGTGCCAGCAGTTTAAACGCAGGGAACTATGGCTACACCTTC,CASSLNAGNYGYTF